These 7 T cell receptor beta chains were all obtained from the same sample, sequenced in a study of patients and donors after allogeneic stem cell transplantation. TCRdb itself ran the RT-PCR reads through MiXCR, one entry per CDR3 protein. The table records more than 150,000 distinct CDR3 sequences, roughly two fifths of them present only once. The sequencing sample was made of blood, either unsorted or a sorted T cell fraction (not recorded which). These receptors originate from a human donor who was either an allogeneic HSCT recipient or a stem cell or donor lymphocyte infusion donor (not recorded which). It is not recorded whose cells these are; they may come from a transplant donor.

The chain has TRBV29-1 and TRBJ1-2, with 8 bases lining up with TRBD1. With 6 bases clipped from V and 4 bases from J, the junction kept 13 bases outside the gene matches. CDR3 length equals 15 residues. Per germline, CDR1 SQVTM and CDR2 ANQGSEA. The CDR3 loop is CSVRKGQGVGYGYTF. DNA for the CDR3: TGCAGCGTCCGTAAAGGACAGGGAGTCGGCTATGGCTACACCTTC. Based on the CDR3 plus reference TRBV29-1 and TRBJ1-2, the full variable domain is SAVISQKPSRDICQRGTSLTIQCQVDSQVTMMFWYRQQPGQSLTLIATANQGSEATYESGFVIDKFPISRPNLTFSTLTVSNMSPEDSSIYLCSVRKGQGVGYGYTFGSGTRLTVV.

The chain employs TRBV28 and TRBJ2-7; D gene ambiguous. Trimming removed 8 bases from V and 0 bases from J, with 14 bases in between. The V gene's germline CDR1 is MDHEN and CDR2 SYDVKM. The CDR3 spans 14 residues. The CDR3 nucleotides read TGTGCCAGCCTGGGCCTCCTTAGCTCCTACGAGCAGTACTTC. Translating gives CASLGLLSSYEQYF.

This clonotype has just a few counts. The J gene is TRBJ1-2, the V gene TRBV29-1, with a weak D call TRBD1 (5 bases). Per the germline V gene, CDR1 is SQVTM and CDR2 is ANQGSEA. The length of the CDR3 is 14 residues. Trimming removed 0 bases from V and 11 bases from J, with 19 bases in between. CDR3 nucleotides: TGCAGCGTTGAAGATAAGGCGGGGCAGGGACCGTACACCTTC. Its protein product is CSVEDKAGQGPYTF.

The chain is built from TRBV5-6 and TRBJ2-2; the match to TRBD2 covers 14 bases. The CDR3 runs 17 residues. Germline V gene data show CDR1 as SGHDT and CDR2 as YYEEEE. The junction had 10 bases not matched to a gene; V was cut back by 9 bases and J by 3 bases. CDR3 DNA: TGTGCCATCGCGGGACTAGCGGGAGAAGGGGACACCGGGGAGCTGTTTTTT. It translates to CAIAGLAGEGDTGELFF.

This clonotype was seen more than once but under ten times. The rearrangement uses TRBV28 and TRBJ1-5, with D perhaps TRBD1 (5 bases). CDR3 length equals 16 residues. The V end was cut by 1 base, the J end by 2 bases, with 12 bases between. The germline CDR1 and CDR2 sequences are MDHEN and SYDVKM. In nucleotides, the CDR3 is TGTGCCAGCAGTTTATTCCCCAGGGTCGGCAATCAGCCCCAGCATTTT. Translated: CASSLFPRVGNQPQHF. Full variable domain (outside the CDR3, taken from reference TRBV28 and TRBJ1-5): DVKVTQSSRYLVKRTGEKVFLECVQDMDHENMFWYRQDPGLGLRLIYFSYDVKMKEKGDIPEGYSVSREKKERFSLILESASTNQTSMYLCASSLFPRVGNQPQHFGDGTRLSIL.

The sample holds one count of this clonotype. The chain joins TRBV7-8 to TRBJ2-7, with D maybe TRBD1 (5 bases). V dropped 0 bases and J dropped 6 bases, with 12 bases sitting between them. This CDR3 spans 14 amino acids. Per the germline V gene, CDR1 is SGHVS and CDR2 is FQNEAQ. This chain's CDR3 is CASSLAGDRFEQYF. CDR3 sequence (DNA): TGTGCCAGCAGCTTAGCAGGGGATCGGTTCGAGCAGTACTTC. The variable domain in full, completed from reference TRBV7-8 and TRBJ2-7, reads GAGVSQSPRYKVAKRGQDVALRCDPISGHVSLFWYQQALGQGPEFLTYFQNEAQLDKSGLPSDRFFAERPEGSVSTLKIQRTQQEDSAVYLCASSLAGDRFEQYFGPGTRLTVT.

The chain carries TRBV27 and TRBJ2-7; D may be TRBD1 (6 bases). Trimming cost V 5 bases and J 3 bases, with 23 bases left between them. This CDR3 is 17 amino acids long. From germline, CDR1 is MNHEY and CDR2 SMNVEV (reference sequence). The chain's CDR3 is CASSTQGGLPFYYEQYF. The CDR3 coding sequence is TGTGCCAGCAGTACACAGGGTGGACTGCCCTTTTACTACGAGCAGTACTTC.